Shown below are 28 T cell receptor beta chains from a single sample sequenced in a study of blood T cell repertoires in COVID-19. Only in-frame clones appear in the TCRdb table, and some are missing; sequencing was by immunoSEQ multiplex PCR. The top ten hold over 25% of the sample, which has about 130,000 clones, around 86% seen once. Sequencing used peripheral blood. These receptors were taken from an elderly woman with acute or convalescent COVID-19.

The V gene is TRBV4-2, the J gene TRBJ1-1, with TRBD1 matching 10 bases. Looked up from germline, CDR1 is LGHNA and CDR2 is YNFKEQ. The CDR3 has 17 amino acids. J gave up 1 base and V 4 bases, and 9 bases lay outside the gene matches. The CDR3 nucleotides read TGTGCCAGCAGCCGTGGACAGGGGGGCGCTGCGAACACTGAAGCTTTCTTT. Protein sequence: CASSRGQGGAANTEAFF.

The chain recombines TRBV6-9 with TRBJ1-5; 8 nucleotides match TRBD1. Germline V lookup: CDR1 MNHGY, CDR2 SVAAGI. Trimming removed 8 bases from V and 0 bases from J; junction bases left unmatched: 9. This CDR3 has 16 amino acids. The CDR3 sequence is CASLDREGYSNQPQHF. DNA of the CDR3: TGTGCCAGCCTGGACAGGGAAGGATATAGCAATCAGCCCCAGCATTTT.

The chain carries TRBV19 and TRBJ2-3; 7 bases fit TRBD2. Germline V gene lookup returns CDR1 LNHDA and CDR2 SQIVND (reference sequence). Germline trimming cut 4 bases from V and 9 bases from J; bases unmatched to any gene: 19. The CDR3 runs to 17 residues. The CDR3 here is CASSSLGHSGRGGTQYF. For the CDR3, the DNA is TGTGCCAGTAGTAGTCTCGGACATTCTGGACGGGGAGGGACGCAGTATTTT.

This sequence joins TRBV4-1 and TRBJ1-1; tentative D call: TRBD1 (6 bases). The V and J ends lost 3 bases and 4 bases respectively, with 15 bases between them. This CDR3 contains 15 residues. Germline assignment: CDR1 MGHRA and CDR2 YSYEKL. CDR3 nucleotides: TGCGCCAGCAGCCAGGGCTCAGGGGTTGGCACTGAAGCTTTCTTT. Its translation is CASSQGSGVGTEAFF.

The chain has TRBV19 and TRBJ2-7, with 7 bases that match TRBD1. CDR1 and CDR2 from the germline V gene are LNHDA and SQIVND (reference sequence). The V and J ends lost 6 bases and 0 bases, in that order; junction bases with no gene match: 14. The CDR3 is 17 amino acids. CDR3 in DNA: TGTGCCAGTAGCCCGGGACAGCCTACTATTTTCTCCTACGAGCAGTACTTC. Translated, it gives CASSPGQPTIFSYEQYF.

The chain is built from TRBV28 and TRBJ2-5; TRBD2 agrees at 7 bases. Germline V gives CDR1 MDHEN, CDR2 SYDVKM. The CDR3 contains 13 residues. J gave up 1 base and V 11 bases, and 7 bases lay outside the gene matches. The CDR3 sequence is CAAGSGVQETQYF. The DNA for the CDR3 is TGTGCCGCAGGGAGCGGGGTCCAAGAGACCCAGTACTTC.

The chain couples TRBV6-2 or TRBV6-3 to TRBJ1-1; D call uncertain. The length of the CDR3 is 11 residues. V was shortened by 4 bases and J by 3 bases, with 3 bases between the two germline ends. The germline V gene has CDR1 MNHEY and CDR2 SVGEGT. CDR3 sequence reads: CASSSYTEAFF. The CDR3 DNA follows: TGTGCCAGCAGTTCGTACACTGAAGCTTTCTTT.

The chain joins TRBV2 to TRBJ2-3; the D gene is possibly TRBD2 (5 bases). The germline V gene has CDR1 SNHLY and CDR2 FYNNEI. With 6 bases removed from V and 2 bases from J, the gap between germline ends came to 12 bases. The CDR3 totals 14 residues. CDR3 in amino acids: CASRARGPTDTQYF. For the CDR3, the DNA is TGTGCCAGCAGGGCCAGAGGGCCCACAGATACGCAGTATTTT.

This clone was picked up one time. This chain joins TRBV24-1 and TRBJ1-5; tentative D call: TRBD1 (5 bases). The CDR3 is 14 residues long. Germline V CDR1 and CDR2: KGHDR, SFDVKD. V lost 7 bases, J lost 8 bases, and 17 bases lay in between. The CDR3 bases are TGTGCCACCAGGGGACGGGGGATTAGGGAGCCCCAGCATTTT. As protein: CATRGRGIREPQHF.

The count of this clone is one. This chain uses TRBV5-1 with TRBJ2-5, with 7 bases that match TRBD1. V trimming: 4 bases; J trimming: 1 base; junction bases outside the gene matches: 4. Germline-derived CDR1 and CDR2 are SGHRS and YFSETQ. This CDR3 has 14 amino acids. CDR3 sequence reads: CASSPDRAQETQYF. CDR3 nucleotides: TGCGCCAGCAGCCCAGACAGGGCCCAAGAGACCCAGTACTTC. The full variable domain, in which reference TRBV5-1 and TRBJ2-5 provide the parts outside the CDR3, is KAGVTQTPRYLIKTRGQQVTLSCSPISGHRSVSWYQQTPGQGLQFLFEYFSETQRNKGNFPGRFSGRQFSNSRSEMNVSTLELGDSALYLCASSPDRAQETQYFGPGTRLLVL.

The chain links TRBV4-2 to TRBJ1-5; D not certain. This CDR3 spans 16 amino acids. Trimming pared 0 bases from V and 0 bases from J, leaving 9 bases between. CDR1 is LGHNA and CDR2 is YNFKEQ in the germline V gene. The CDR3 region has the DNA TGTGCCAGCAGCCAAGAGGGAGGAAATAGCAATCAGCCCCAGCATTTT. The encoded protein is CASSQEGGNSNQPQHF.

The rearrangement uses TRBV18 and TRBJ1-2; D is perhaps TRBD1 (5 bases). This CDR3 spans 14 amino acids. Trimming cost V 2 bases and J 7 bases, with 14 bases left between them. Germline V gene data show CDR1 as KGHSH and CDR2 as LQKENI. CDR3 residues: CASSPGSGGGGYTF. CDR3 sequence (DNA): TGTGCCAGCTCACCAGGTTCCGGGGGAGGTGGCTACACCTTC.

The chain recombines TRBV18 with TRBJ1-2; 7 nucleotides agree with TRBD1. The germline V gene encodes CDR1 KGHSH and CDR2 LQKENI. The CDR3 extends over 14 amino acids. The V gene end was trimmed by 6 bases and the J gene end by 1 base; junction bases not matched to a gene: 5. CDR3 region: CASSRDRINYGYTF. The CDR3 DNA is TGTGCCAGCTCGAGGGACAGAATTAACTATGGCTACACCTTC.

The chain recombines TRBV5-1 with TRBJ2-2; 8 nucleotides match TRBD1. The CDR3 length is 17 residues. Per the germline V gene, CDR1 is SGHRS and CDR2 is YFSETQ. Germline trimming cut 4 bases from V and 6 bases from J; bases unmatched to any gene: 14. CDR3 DNA sequence: TGCGCCAGCAGCCTCAGGGGGCCCTCCTCTTTTGCCGGGGAGCTGTTTTTT. As protein: CASSLRGPSSFAGELFF.

The table lists this clone with a count of one. The genes are TRBV9 and TRBJ2-1; 12 bases align to TRBD2. This CDR3 is 21 amino acids long. Germline lookup yields CDR1 SGDLS and CDR2 YYNGEE. The trim removed 0 bases at V and 0 bases at J, leaving 13 bases unmatched. The CDR3 loop is CASSVVSGTSGLLSSYNEQFF. The CDR3, as DNA: TGTGCCAGCAGCGTAGTTTCTGGGACTAGCGGGTTGTTGAGCTCCTACAATGAGCAGTTCTTC.

V and J are TRBV7-9 and TRBJ1-1; the match to TRBD1 covers 10 bases. CDR1 and CDR2 from the germline V gene are SEHNR and FQNEAQ (reference sequence). The CDR3 is 13 residues long. The V segment lost 7 bases and the J segment 5 bases; nucleotides outside the gene matches: 4. CDR3 nucleotide sequence: TGTGCCAGCACCGGGGACAGGGGTACTGAAGCTTTCTTT. It translates to CASTGDRGTEAFF.

The chain couples TRBV11-3 to TRBJ1-2, with TRBD1 matching 9 bases. There are 15 residues in the CDR3. With 5 bases clipped from V and 8 bases from J, the junction kept 12 bases outside the gene matches. CDR1 is SGHNT and CDR2 is YENEEA in the germline V gene. The CDR3 DNA sequence: TGTGCCAGCAGCGCCACCGGGACAGGGCAACGGGGCTACACCTTC. It specifies CASSATGTGQRGYTF.

This rearrangement joins TRBV7-8 to TRBJ2-7, with 7 bases identical to TRBD1. V gave up 1 base and J gave up 4 bases; unmatched junction bases: 7. Germline V gives CDR1 SGHVS, CDR2 FQNEAQ. There are 15 residues in the CDR3. The CDR3 nucleotides read TGTGCCAGCAGCTTAGGACCCGGACAGGTTTACGAGCAGTACTTC. Protein sequence: CASSLGPGQVYEQYF.

The rearrangement uses TRBV6-1 and TRBJ1-2; tentatively, D is TRBD1 (5 bases). Germline V gene lookup returns CDR1 MNHNS and CDR2 SASEGT. Between the trimmed V and J ends, which lost 0 bases and 0 bases, there was a span of 17 bases. This CDR3 comprises 18 residues. In nucleotides, the CDR3 is TGTGCCAGCAGTGAAGCGGGGTCGGGGGGGACGGCTAACTATGGCTACACCTTC. Encoded protein: CASSEAGSGGTANYGYTF.

V usage is TRBV7-9 and J usage is TRBJ2-7; a possible D gene is TRBD1 (6 bases). The V end lost 1 base, the J end lost 5 bases, and 9 bases lay between the germline ends. This CDR3 contains 13 residues. Germline V gives CDR1 SEHNR, CDR2 FQNEAQ (reference sequence). Here the CDR3 reads CASSLGTGHEQYF. Written as DNA, the CDR3 is TGTGCCAGCAGCTTAGGTACAGGGCACGAGCAGTACTTC.

The chain couples TRBV18 to TRBJ1-3; D ambiguous. V lost 3 bases, J lost 0 bases, and 12 bases lay in between. CDR3 length equals 16 residues. Per germline, CDR1 KGHSH and CDR2 LQKENI. The CDR3 here is CASSPNPVSSGNTIYF. CDR3 in DNA: TGTGCCAGCTCACCTAATCCGGTTTCCTCTGGAAACACCATATATTTT. The complete variable domain, with remaining parts taken from reference TRBV18 and TRBJ1-3, reads NAGVMQNPRHLVRRRGQEARLRCSPMKGHSHVYWYRQLPEEGLKFMVYLQKENIIDESGMPKERFSAEFPKEGPSILRIQQVVRGDSAAYFCASSPNPVSSGNTIYFGEGSWLTVV.

As DNA, the CDR3 is TGTGCCAGCAAGGGGGCGTGGGGTACCGGGGAGCTGTTTTTT. Protein sequence: CASKGAWGTGELFF. This chain joins TRBV6-5 and TRBJ2-2, with TRBD1 identical over 7 bases. The V segment lost 7 bases and the J segment 5 bases; nucleotides outside the gene matches: 7. The V gene's germline CDR1 is MNHEY and CDR2 SVGAGI. This CDR3 is built from 14 residues.

The rearrangement links TRBV7-8 to TRBJ1-2; D is undetermined. The germline V gene encodes CDR1 SGHVS and CDR2 FQNEAQ. The CDR3 totals 13 residues. V lost 5 bases, J lost 4 bases, and 11 bases lay in between. Written as DNA, the CDR3 is TGTGCCAGCAGCCGAAGCGCTTCCTATGGCTACACCTTC. Residues: CASSRSASYGYTF.

The chain has TRBV27 and TRBJ2-2, with TRBD2 matching 7 bases. Germline V gene lookup returns CDR1 MNHEY and CDR2 SMNVEV (reference sequence). The CDR3 is 16 amino acids. V trimming: 5 bases; J trimming: 6 bases; junction bases outside the gene matches: 12. The CDR3 loop reads CASSRETGGGAGELFF. The DNA of the CDR3 is TGTGCCAGCAGTCGCGAGACGGGAGGAGGTGCCGGGGAGCTGTTTTTT.

The chain recombines TRBV28 with TRBJ1-3, with TRBD1 identical over 10 bases. Germline trimming cut 4 bases from V and 4 bases from J; bases unmatched to any gene: 13. The CDR3 totals 18 residues. Germline V gene data show CDR1 as MDHEN and CDR2 as SYDVKM. CDR3 amino acids: CASSSPGTGVRRGNTIYF. Here the CDR3 DNA reads TGTGCCAGCAGTTCCCCCGGGACAGGGGTGAGACGGGGAAACACCATATATTTT.

The chain carries TRBV18 and TRBJ1-2; 11 nucleotides line up with TRBD1. The CDR3 sequence is 14 residues long. Per germline, CDR1 KGHSH and CDR2 LQKENI. J gave up 5 bases and V 5 bases, and 4 bases lay outside the gene matches. CDR3 sequence (DNA): TGTGCCAGCTCAACGGGACAGGGGGAATATGGCTACACCTTC. This sequence encodes CASSTGQGEYGYTF.

This clone was counted between two and nine times. This rearrangement joins TRBV9 to TRBJ1-2, with 12 bases aligning to TRBD1. The V gene's germline CDR1 is SGDLS and CDR2 YYNGEE. Unmatched junction bases numbered 5, after V lost 2 bases and J lost 0 bases. CDR3 length equals 17 residues. The CDR3, as DNA: TGTGCCAGCAGCGTCGGGACAGGGGGCGCTTCTAACTATGGCTACACCTTC. Translating gives CASSVGTGGASNYGYTF.

The CDR3 DNA is TGTGCCAGCAGGGGGACAGGGGCCGAGTTCGAGCAGTACTTC. Residues: CASRGTGAEFEQYF. The V gene is TRBV6-1, the J gene TRBJ2-7; 10 nucleotides agree with TRBD1. The CDR3 runs 14 residues. The germline V gene encodes CDR1 MNHNS and CDR2 SASEGT. J gave up 6 bases and V 6 bases, and 8 bases lay outside the gene matches.